A single TCR beta chain is shown here with its context. Its antigen is not identified. This specimen comes from a study of T-cell memory formation after mild COVID-19. Trimming took off 2 bases at V and 0 bases at J, with 2 bases between the two ends. The CDR3 contains 14 residues. Germline CDR1 LGHNA, CDR2 YSLEER. Findings and caveats of the study: Some clones that responded turned up in pre-infection memory, which suggests that cross-reactive memory joined in. Shrinking CD4+ clones resided mostly in CM and EM, and CD8+ ones in EMRA.

MiXCR, run by TCRdb on the 5' RACE reads, gives a single entry per CDR3 protein. The sample includes 470,000 or so distinct CDR3 sequences, roughly 25% seen only once; the top ten take approximately 12%. The V call is TRBV4-3, the J call TRBJ2-6; no clear D gene. Sequences were obtained from PBMCs or a T cell subset sorted from them (not recorded which). This TCR derives from an adult woman who had mild COVID-19 (a few samples of this study predate the infection). Cell type and time point are not known. This chain's CDR3 is CASSQISGANVLTF. CDR3 sequence (DNA): TGCGCCAGCAGCCAAATCTCTGGGGCCAACGTCCTGACTTTC.